Sequencing of this T cell receptor beta chain was carried out in a study of T cell responses to AZD1222 COVID-19 vaccine. Study summary: Pooling of second doses given at about 4 or about 12 weeks was done. Study-wide results and caveats: A rise in Spike-specific TCR breadth and depth followed two AZD1222 doses. None of the repertoires were sampled until the peak T cell response had passed.

There are 14 residues in the CDR3. Looked up from germline, CDR1 is SGHDT and CDR2 is YYEEEE. V was clipped by 2 bases and J by 1 base; unmatched bases: 0. Only in-frame clones appear in the TCRdb table, and some are missing; sequencing was by immunoSEQ multiplex PCR. Of 180,000 or so clones listed, about 95% were seen once; the top ten hold about 0.64%. Details on this clone: Its matching antigen is unknown.

The specimen comprised peripheral blood, sampled on day 0 of AZD1222 vaccination. The J gene is TRBJ1-5, the V gene TRBV5-6; 7 bases match TRBD1. The sequence came from an adult in good health. In nucleotides, the CDR3 is TGTGCCAGCAGCTTACAGGGGAGCAATCAGCCCCAGCATTTT. Protein: CASSLQGSNQPQHF.